This TCR beta chain was obtained from a study of T cell responses to AZD1222 COVID-19 vaccine. About this clone: Its specificity is not known.

Losses at the gene ends were 4 bases for V and 1 base for J; bases not matched to a gene: 6. The CDR3 runs 15 residues. Germline-derived CDR1 and CDR2 are MNHEY and SMNVEV (reference sequence). Some clones are missing from TCRdb's copy, which holds only in-frame ones; the method was immunoSEQ multiplex PCR. Of 130,000 to 150,000 clones in the sample, over 85% were seen once. General observations from the study: Donor demographics were predominantly white British with a female majority; clonal diversity may be underestimated. Repertoire sampling occurred only after the peak T cell response.

V gene TRBV27 combines with J gene TRBJ1-1; 7 nucleotides line up with TRBD1. The TCR comes from an adult who received the AZD1222 COVID-19 vaccine. Material: peripheral blood, obtained 28 days after the second AZD1222 dose. The CDR3 DNA sequence: TGTGCCAGCAGTTCCCGGACAGGACCGAACACTGAAGCTTTCTTT. Protein sequence: CASSSRTGPNTEAFF.